This TCR beta chain stems from a study of blood T cell repertoires in COVID-19. Study context: Samples came from the United States, Italy and Spain, spanning acute and convalescent COVID-19. PBMCs, B-cell-depleted T cells, or T cells were the source of the cDNA or gDNA that made up the material.

This clone has only a few counts. The germline V gene encodes CDR1 MNHEY and CDR2 SMNVEV (reference sequence). Trimming took 5 bases from V and 4 from J; bases not matched to a gene: 10. This CDR3 has 15 residues. In the study's own analysis: Estimated nucleated cell counts came from reference gene primer amplification. Generated by immunoSEQ multiplex PCR, the TCRdb table keeps only in-frame clones and is missing some. V, J and clone size are taken as reported in that table, and D and trimming were inferred from the DNA itself. The data contain 200,000 to 250,000 clones, 84% of them singletons. Sequencing was done on a sample of peripheral blood. The V and J genes are TRBV27 and TRBJ1-1, with 7 nucleotides matching TRBD1. This clonotype was obtained from a woman aged 60-75 years who had recovered from COVID-19. CDR3 loop: CASSPTGEAATEAFF. The CDR3 nucleotides are TGTGCCAGCAGTCCTACAGGGGAGGCAGCCACTGAAGCTTTCTTT.